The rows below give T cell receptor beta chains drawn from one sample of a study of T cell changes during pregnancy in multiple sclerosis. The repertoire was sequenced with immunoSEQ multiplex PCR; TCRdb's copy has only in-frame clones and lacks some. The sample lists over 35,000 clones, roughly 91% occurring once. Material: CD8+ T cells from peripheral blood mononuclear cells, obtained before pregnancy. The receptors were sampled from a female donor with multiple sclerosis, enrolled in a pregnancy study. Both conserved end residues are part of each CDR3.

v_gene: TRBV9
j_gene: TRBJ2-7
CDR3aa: CASSVTDSPYEQYF

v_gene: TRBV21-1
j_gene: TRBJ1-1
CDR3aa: CASSTRTVLAEAFF

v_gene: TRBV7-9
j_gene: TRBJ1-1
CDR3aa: CASSTPQGLNTEAFF

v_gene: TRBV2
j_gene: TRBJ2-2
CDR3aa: CASRLPGQGLVGTGELFF

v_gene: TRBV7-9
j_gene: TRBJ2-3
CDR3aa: CASSLVQGVRDTQYF

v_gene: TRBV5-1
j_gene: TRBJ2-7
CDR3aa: CASSFRQGGFYEQYF

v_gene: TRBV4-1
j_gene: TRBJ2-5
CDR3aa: CASSRVISGSILQETQYF

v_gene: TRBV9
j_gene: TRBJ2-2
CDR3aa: CASSDRGGVNTGELFF

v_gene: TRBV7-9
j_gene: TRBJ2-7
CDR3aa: CASSLRDTFYEQYF

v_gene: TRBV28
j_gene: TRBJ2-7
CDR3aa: CASSPGTGGYEQYF

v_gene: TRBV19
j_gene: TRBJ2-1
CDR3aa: CASSMTSGSRNEQFF

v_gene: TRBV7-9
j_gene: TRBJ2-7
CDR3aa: CASSLLRQEKGVYEQYF

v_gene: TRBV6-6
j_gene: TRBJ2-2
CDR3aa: CATNSENTGELFF

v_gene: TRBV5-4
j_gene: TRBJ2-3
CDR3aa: CASSSSGEGTDTQYF

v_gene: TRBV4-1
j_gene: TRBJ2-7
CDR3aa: CASSQDISYEQYF

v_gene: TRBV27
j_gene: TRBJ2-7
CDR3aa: CASSFMGDYPKPPSTEQYF

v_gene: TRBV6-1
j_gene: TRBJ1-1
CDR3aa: CATRGNTEAFF

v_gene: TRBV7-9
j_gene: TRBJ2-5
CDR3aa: CASSPYTGGGETQYF

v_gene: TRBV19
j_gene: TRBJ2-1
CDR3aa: CASSRAMLYNEQFF

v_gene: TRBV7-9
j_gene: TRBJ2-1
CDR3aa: CASSLVPPQQGEQFF

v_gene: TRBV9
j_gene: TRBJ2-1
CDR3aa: CASSVGGRNEQFF

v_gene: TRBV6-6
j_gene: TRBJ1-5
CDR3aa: CASSLQEYSNQPQHF

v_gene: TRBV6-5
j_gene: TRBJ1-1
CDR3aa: CASSTGGLFAEAFF

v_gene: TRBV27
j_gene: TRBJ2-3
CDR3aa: CASSLSRPGQGITDTQYF

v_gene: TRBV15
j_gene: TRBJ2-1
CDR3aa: CATEPTSGREYNEQFF

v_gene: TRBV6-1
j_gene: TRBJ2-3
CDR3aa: CATQQRETDTQYF

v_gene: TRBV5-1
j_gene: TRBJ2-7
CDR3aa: CASSSPGLGIYEQYF

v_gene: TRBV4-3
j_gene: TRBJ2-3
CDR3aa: CASSQSILAASDTQYF